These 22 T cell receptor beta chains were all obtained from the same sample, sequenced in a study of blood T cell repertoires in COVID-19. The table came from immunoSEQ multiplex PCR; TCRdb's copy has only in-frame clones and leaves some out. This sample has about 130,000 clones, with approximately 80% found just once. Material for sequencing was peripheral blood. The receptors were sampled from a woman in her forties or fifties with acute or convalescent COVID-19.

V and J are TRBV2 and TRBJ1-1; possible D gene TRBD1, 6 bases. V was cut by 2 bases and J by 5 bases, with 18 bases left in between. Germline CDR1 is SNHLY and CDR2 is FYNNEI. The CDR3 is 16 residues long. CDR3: CASSEIGGVGNTEAFF. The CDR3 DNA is TGTGCCAGCAGTGAAATTGGGGGCGTGGGGAATACTGAAGCTTTCTTT. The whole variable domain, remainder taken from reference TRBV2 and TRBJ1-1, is EPEVTQTPSHQVTQMGQEVILRCVPISNHLYFYWYRQILGQKVEFLVSFYNNEISEKSEIFDDQFSVERPDGSNFTLKIRSTKLEDSAMYFCASSEIGGVGNTEAFFGQGTRLTVV.

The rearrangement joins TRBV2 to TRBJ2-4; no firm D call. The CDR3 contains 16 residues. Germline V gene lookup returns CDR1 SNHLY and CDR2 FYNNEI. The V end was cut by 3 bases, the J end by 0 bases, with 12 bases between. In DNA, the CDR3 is TGTGCCAGCAGTGATCCAGCGCAATTAGCCAAAAACATTCAGTACTTC. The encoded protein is CASSDPAQLAKNIQYF. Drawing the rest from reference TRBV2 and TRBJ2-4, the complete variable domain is EPEVTQTPSHQVTQMGQEVILRCVPISNHLYFYWYRQILGQKVEFLVSFYNNEISEKSEIFDDQFSVERPDGSNFTLKIRSTKLEDSAMYFCASSDPAQLAKNIQYFGAGTRLSVL.

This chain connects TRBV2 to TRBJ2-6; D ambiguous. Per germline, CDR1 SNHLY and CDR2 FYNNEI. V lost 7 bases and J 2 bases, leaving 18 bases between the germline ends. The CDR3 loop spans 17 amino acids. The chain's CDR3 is CASIERIKPTGANVLTF. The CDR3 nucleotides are TGTGCCAGCATCGAGAGGATTAAACCGACTGGGGCCAACGTCCTGACTTTC.

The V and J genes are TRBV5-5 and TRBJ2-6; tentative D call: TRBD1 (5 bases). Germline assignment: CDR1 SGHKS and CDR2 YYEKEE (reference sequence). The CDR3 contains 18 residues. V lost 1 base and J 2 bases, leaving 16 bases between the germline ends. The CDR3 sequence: CASSLMAGSITGANVLTF. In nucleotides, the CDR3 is TGTGCCAGCAGCTTGATGGCAGGGTCTATTACTGGGGCCAACGTCCTGACTTTC.

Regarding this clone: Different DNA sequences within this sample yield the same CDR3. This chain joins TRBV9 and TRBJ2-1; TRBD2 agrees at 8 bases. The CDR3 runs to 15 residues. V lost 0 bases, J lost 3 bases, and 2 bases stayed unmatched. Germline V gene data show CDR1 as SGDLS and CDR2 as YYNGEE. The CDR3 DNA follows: TGTGCCAGCAGCGTAGCGGGGGGGCTCTACAATGAGCAGTTCTTC. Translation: CASSVAGGLYNEQFF. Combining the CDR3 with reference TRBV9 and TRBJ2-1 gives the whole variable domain DSGVTQTPKHLITATGQRVTLRCSPRSGDLSVYWYQQSLDQGLQFLIQYYNGEERAKGNILERFSAQQFPDLHSELNLSSLELGDSALYFCASSVAGGLYNEQFFGPGTRLTVL.

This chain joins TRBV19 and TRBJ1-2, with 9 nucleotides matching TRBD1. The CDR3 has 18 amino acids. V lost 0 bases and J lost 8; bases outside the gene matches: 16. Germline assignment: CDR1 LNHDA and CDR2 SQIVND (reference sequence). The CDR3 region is CASSIDLGTGKRGGGYTF. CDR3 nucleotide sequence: TGTGCCAGTAGTATAGATCTAGGGACAGGGAAACGCGGCGGCGGCTACACCTTC.

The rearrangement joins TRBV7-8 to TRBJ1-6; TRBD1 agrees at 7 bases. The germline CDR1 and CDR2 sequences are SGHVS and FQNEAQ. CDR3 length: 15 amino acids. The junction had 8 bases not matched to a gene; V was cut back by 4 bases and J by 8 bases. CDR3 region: CASSSYRDSYSPLHF. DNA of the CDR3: TGTGCCAGCAGCTCCTACCGGGACAGCTATTCACCCCTCCACTTT.

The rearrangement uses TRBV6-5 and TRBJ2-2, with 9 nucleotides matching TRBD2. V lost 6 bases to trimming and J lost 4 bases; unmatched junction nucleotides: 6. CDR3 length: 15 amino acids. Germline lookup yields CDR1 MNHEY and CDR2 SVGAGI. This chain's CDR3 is CASRVAGVFTGELFF. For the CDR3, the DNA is TGTGCCAGCAGGGTAGCGGGGGTCTTCACCGGGGAGCTGTTTTTT.

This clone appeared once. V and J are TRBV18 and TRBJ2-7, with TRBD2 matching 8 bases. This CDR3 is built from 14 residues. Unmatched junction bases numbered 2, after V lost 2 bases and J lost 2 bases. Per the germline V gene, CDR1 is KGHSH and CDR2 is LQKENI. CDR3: CASSPGSGTYEQYF. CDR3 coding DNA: TGTGCCAGCTCACCAGGTAGCGGGACCTACGAGCAGTACTTC.

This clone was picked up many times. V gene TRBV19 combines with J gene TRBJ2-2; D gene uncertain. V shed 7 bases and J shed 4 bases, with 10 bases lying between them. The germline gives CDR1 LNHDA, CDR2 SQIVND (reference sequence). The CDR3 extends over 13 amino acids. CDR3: CASTVTVTGELFF. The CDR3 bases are TGTGCCAGTACTGTGACTGTCACCGGGGAGCTGTTTTTT.

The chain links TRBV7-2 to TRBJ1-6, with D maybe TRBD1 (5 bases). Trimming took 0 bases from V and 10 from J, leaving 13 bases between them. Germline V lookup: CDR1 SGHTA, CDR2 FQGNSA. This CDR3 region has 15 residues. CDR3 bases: TGTGCCAGCAGCTTAGCGCAGGGTATCGGGTCACCCCTCCACTTT. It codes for CASSLAQGIGSPLHF. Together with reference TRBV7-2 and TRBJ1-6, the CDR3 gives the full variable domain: GAGVSQSPSNKVTEKGKDVELRCDPISGHTALYWYRQSLGQGLEFLIYFQGNSAPDKSGLPSDRFSAERTGGSVSTLTIQRTQQEDSAVYLCASSLAQGIGSPLHFGNGTRLTVT.

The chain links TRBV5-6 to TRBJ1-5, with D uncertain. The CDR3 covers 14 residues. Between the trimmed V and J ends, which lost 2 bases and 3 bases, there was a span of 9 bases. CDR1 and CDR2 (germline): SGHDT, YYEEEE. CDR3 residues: CASSFSGINQPQHF. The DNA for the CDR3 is TGTGCCAGCAGCTTCTCGGGAATCAATCAGCCCCAGCATTTT.

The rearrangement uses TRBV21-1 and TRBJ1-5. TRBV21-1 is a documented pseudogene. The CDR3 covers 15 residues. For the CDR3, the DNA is TGTGCCAGCAGCAAAAAGCCCCCCGCGGCAGGGAGGGGACATTTT. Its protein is CASSKKPPAAGRGHF.

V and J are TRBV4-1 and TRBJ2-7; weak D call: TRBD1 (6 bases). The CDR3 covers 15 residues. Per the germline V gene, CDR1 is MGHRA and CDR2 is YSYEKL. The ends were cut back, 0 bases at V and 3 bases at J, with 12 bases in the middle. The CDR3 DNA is TGCGCCAGCAGCCAAGATTCGCAGGGGTACTACGAGCAGTACTTC. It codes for CASSQDSQGYYEQYF.

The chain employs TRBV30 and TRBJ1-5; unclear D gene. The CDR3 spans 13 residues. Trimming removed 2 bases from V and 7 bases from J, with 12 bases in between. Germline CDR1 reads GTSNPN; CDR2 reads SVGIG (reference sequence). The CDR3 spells CAWSRGIGQPQHF. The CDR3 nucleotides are TGTGCCTGGAGTAGAGGGATCGGGCAGCCCCAGCATTTT. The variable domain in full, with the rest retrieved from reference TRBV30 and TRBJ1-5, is SQTIHQWPATLVQPVGSPLSLECTVEGTSNPNLYWYRQAAGRGLQLLFYSVGIGQISSEVPQNLSASRPQDRQFILSSKKLLLSDSGFYLCAWSRGIGQPQHFGDGTRLSIL.

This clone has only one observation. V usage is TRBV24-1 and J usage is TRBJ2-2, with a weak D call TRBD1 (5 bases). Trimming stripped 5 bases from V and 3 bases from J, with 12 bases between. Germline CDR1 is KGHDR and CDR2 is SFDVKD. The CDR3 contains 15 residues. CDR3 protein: CATSVVDSDTGELFF. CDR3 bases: TGTGCCACCAGTGTGGTAGACAGTGACACCGGGGAGCTGTTTTTT.

This CDR3 is CASSLAQDTEAFF. The CDR3 nucleotides are TGCGCCAGCAGCTTGGCCCAGGACACTGAAGCTTTCTTT. V gene TRBV5-1 combines with J gene TRBJ1-1; D gene unclear. The germline V and J ends were trimmed by 0 bases and 3 bases, with 6 bases remaining between them. CDR1 is SGHRS and CDR2 is YFSETQ in the germline V gene. The CDR3 runs 13 residues.

The CDR3 loop is CASSYPSGAFEAFF. CDR3 in DNA: TGTGCCAGCAGTTACCCCTCAGGCGCGTTTGAAGCTTTCTTT. The V call is TRBV6-6, the J call TRBJ1-1, with no clear D. Trimming cost V 2 bases and J 7 bases, with 14 bases left between them. CDR3 length: 14 residues. Germline CDR1 and CDR2: MNHNY and SVGAGI (reference sequence).

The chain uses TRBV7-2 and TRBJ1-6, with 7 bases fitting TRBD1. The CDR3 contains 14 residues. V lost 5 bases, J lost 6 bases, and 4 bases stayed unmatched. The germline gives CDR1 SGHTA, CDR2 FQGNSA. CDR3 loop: CASSPGQVNSPLHF. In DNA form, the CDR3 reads TGTGCCAGCAGCCCTGGACAGGTTAATTCACCCCTCCACTTT.

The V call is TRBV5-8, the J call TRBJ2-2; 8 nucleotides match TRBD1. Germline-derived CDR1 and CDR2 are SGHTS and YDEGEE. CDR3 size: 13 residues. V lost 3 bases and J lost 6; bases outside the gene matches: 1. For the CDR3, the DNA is TGTGCCAGCAGCTGGACAGGGTCCGGGGAGCTGTTTTTT. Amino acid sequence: CASSWTGSGELFF.

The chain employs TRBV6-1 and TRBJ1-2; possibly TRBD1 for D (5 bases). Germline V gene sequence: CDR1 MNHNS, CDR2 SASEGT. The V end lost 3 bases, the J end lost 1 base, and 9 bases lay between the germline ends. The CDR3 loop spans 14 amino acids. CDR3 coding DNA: TGTGCCAGCAGTGACGGGGGGAATAACTATGGCTACACCTTC. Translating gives CASSDGGNNYGYTF.

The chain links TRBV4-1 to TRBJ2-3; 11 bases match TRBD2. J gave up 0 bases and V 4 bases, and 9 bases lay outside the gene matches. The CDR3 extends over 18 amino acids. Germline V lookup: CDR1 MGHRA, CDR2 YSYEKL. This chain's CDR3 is CASSPDGLAGGSTDTQYF. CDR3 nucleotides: TGCGCCAGCAGCCCAGACGGGCTAGCGGGGGGAAGCACAGATACGCAGTATTTT.